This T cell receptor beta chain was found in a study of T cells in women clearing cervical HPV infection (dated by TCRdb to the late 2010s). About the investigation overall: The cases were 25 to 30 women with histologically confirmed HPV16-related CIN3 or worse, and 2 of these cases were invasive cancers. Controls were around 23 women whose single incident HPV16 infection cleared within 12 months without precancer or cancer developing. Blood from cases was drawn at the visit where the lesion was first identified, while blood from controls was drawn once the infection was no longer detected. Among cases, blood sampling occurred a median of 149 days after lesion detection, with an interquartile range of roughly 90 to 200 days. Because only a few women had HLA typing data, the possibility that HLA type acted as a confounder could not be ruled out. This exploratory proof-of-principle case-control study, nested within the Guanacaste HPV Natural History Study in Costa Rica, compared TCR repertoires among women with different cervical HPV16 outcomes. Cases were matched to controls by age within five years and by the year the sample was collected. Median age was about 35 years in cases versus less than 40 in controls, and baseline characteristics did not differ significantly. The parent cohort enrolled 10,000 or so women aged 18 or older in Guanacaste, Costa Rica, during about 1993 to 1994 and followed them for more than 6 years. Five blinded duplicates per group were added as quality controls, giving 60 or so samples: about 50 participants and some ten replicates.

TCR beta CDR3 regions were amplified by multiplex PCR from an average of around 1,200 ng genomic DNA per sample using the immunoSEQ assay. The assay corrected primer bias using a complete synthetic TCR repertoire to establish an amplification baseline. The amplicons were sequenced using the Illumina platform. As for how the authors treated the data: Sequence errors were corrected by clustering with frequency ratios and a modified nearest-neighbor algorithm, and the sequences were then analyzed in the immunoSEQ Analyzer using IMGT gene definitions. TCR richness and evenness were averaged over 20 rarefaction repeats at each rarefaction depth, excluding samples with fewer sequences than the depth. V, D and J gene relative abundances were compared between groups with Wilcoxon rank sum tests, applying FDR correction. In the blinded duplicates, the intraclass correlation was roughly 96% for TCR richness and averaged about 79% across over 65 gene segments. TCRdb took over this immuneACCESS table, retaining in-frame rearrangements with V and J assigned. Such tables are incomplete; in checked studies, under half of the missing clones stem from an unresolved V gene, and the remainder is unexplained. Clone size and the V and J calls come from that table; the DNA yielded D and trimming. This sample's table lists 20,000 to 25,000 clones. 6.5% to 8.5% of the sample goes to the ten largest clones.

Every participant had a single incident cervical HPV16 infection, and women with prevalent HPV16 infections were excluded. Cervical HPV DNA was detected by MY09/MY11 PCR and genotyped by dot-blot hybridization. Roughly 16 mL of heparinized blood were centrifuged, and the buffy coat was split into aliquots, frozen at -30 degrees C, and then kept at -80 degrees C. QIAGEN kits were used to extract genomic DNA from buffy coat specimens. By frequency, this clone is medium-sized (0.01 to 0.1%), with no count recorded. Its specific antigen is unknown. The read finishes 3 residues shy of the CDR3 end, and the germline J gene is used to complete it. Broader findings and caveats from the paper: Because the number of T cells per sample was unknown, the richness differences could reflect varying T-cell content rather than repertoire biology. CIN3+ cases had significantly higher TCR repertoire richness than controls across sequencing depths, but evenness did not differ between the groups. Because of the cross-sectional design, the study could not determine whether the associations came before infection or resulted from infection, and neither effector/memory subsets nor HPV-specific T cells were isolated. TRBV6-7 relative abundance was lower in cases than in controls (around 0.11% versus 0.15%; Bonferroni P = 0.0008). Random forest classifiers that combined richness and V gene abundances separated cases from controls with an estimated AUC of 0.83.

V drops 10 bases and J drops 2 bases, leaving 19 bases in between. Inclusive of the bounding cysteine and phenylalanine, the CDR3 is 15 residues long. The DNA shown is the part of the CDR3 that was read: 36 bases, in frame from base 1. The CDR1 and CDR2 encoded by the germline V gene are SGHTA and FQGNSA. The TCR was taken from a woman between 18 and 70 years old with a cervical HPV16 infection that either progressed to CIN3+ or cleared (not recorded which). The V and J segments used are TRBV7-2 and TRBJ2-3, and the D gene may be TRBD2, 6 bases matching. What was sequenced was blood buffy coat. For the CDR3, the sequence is CATQAGPTYTDTQYF. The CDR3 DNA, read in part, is TGTGCCACCCAGGCGGGGCCCACCTACACAGATACG. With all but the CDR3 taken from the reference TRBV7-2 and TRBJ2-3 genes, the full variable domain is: GAGVSQSPSNKVTEKGKDVELRCDPISGHTALYWYRQSLGQGLEFLIYFQGNSAPDKSGLPSDRFSAERTGGSVSTLTIQRTQQEDSAVYLCATQAGPTYTDTQYFGPGTRLTVL.